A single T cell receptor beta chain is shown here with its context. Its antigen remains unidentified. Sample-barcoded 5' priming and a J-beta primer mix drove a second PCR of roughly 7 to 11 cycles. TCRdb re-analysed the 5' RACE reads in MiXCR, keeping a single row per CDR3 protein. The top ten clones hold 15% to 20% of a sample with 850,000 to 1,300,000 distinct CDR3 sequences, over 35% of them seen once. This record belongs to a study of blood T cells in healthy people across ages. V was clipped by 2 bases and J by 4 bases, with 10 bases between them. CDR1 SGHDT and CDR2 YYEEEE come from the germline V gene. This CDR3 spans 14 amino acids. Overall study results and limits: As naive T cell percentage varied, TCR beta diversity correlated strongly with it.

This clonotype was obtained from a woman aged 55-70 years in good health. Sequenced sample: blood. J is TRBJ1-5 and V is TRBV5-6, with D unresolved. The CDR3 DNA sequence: TGTGCCAGCAGCTTCTTACGTTCTAATCAGCCCCAGCATTTT. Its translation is CASSFLRSNQPQHF.